This TCR beta chain was observed in a study of identical twins. With V trimmed by 6 bases and J by 6 bases, 10 bases remained unmatched. Germline V gives CDR1 MDHEN, CDR2 SYDVKM. The CDR3 length is 15 residues. TCRdb used MiXCR to reprocess the 5' RACE reads, holding one entry per CDR3 protein. The sample includes about 900,000 distinct CDR3 sequences, roughly 12% of them seen just once. This sample also appeared in a second study, on yellow fever vaccine responses in identical twins.

This sequence joins TRBV28 and TRBJ2-4, with TRBD2 matching 8 bases. The clonotype comes from a woman aged 18-29 years in good health. Material: PBMCs. CDR3 sequence: CASSPVAGPINIQYF. The CDR3 DNA is TGTGCCAGCAGCCCAGTAGCGGGACCGATAAACATTCAGTACTTC.